This T cell receptor beta chain emerged from a study of T cells in localized non-small cell lung cancer. By sample fraction, this clone is large (0.1 to 1%). Clones were sequenced by immunoSEQ multiplex PCR, and TCRdb holds only the in-frame ones, with some missing. The top ten clones hold about 12% of a sample with around 2,700 clones, less than 30% of them seen once. The source of this sequence is a woman aged 40-69 years with stage III lung adenocarcinoma. The material was lung tumor tissue, obtained before any cancer treatment.

The CDR3 reads CASKENTEAFF. The CDR3 DNA follows: TGTGCCAGCAAGGAGAACACTGAAGCTTTCTTT. The chain combines TRBV6-7 with TRBJ1-1; D gene unclear. TRBV6-7 carries the ORF label, with uncertain function. Between the trimmed V and J ends, which lost 7 bases and 1 base, there was a span of 4 bases. The CDR3 runs 11 residues.